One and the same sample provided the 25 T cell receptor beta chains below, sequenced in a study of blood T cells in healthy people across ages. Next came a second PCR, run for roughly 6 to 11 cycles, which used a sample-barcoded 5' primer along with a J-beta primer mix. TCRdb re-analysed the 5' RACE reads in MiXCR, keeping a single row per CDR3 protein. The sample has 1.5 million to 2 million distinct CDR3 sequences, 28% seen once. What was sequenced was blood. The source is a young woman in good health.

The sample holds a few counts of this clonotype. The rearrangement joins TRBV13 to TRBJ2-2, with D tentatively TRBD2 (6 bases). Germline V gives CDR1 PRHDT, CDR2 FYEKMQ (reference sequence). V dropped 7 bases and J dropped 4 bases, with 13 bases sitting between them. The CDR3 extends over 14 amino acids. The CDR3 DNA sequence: TGTGCCAGCAACCCGGGACTGATCACCGGGGAGCTGTTTTTT. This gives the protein CASNPGLITGELFF.

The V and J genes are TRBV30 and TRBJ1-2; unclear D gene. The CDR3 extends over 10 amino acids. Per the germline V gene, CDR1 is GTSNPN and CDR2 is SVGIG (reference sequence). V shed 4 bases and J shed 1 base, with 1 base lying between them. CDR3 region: CAWNNYGYTF. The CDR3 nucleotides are TGTGCCTGGAATAACTATGGCTACACCTTC.

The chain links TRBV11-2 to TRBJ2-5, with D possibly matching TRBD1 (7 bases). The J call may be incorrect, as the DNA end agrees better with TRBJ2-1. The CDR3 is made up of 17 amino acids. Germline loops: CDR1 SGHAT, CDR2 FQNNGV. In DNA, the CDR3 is TGTGCCAGCAGCTTATTTTTAAGACAGGGACTTCAAGAGACCCAGTTCTTC. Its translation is CASSLFLRQGLQETQFF.

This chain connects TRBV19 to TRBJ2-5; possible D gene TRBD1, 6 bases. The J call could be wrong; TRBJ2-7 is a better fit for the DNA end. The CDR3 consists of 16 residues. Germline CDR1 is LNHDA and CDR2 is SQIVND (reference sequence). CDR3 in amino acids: CASSIAGANGPYEQYF. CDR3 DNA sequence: TGTGCCAGTAGTATAGCAGGGGCGAACGGTCCCTACGAGCAGTACTTC.

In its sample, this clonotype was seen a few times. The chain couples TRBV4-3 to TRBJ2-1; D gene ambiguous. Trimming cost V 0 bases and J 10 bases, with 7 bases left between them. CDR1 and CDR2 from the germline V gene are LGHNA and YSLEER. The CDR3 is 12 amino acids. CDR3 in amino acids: CASSQETGEQFF. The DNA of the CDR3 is TGCGCCAGCAGCCAAGAAACCGGGGAGCAGTTCTTC.

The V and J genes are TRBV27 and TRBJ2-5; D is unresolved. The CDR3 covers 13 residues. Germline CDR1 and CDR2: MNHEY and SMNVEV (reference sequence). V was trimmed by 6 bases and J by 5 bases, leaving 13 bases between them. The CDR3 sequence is CASSYSFSETQYF. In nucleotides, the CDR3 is TGTGCCAGCAGCTATTCGTTTTCGGAGACCCAGTACTTC.

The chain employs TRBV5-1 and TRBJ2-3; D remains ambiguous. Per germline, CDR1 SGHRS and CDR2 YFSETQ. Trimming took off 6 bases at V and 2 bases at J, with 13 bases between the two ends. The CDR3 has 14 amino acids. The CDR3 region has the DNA TGCGCCAGCATCCAAGTCCTGTCCACAGATACGCAGTATTTT. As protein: CASIQVLSTDTQYF.

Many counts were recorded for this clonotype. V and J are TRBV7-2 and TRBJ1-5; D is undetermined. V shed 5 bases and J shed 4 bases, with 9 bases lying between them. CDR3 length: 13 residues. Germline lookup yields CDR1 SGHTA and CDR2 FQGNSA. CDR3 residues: CASSGSWNQPQHF. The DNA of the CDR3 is TGTGCCAGCAGCGGGAGTTGGAATCAGCCCCAGCATTTT.

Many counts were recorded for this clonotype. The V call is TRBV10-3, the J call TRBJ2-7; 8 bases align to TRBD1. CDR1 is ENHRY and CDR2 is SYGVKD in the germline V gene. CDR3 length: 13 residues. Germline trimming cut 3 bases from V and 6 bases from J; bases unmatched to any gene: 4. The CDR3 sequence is CAISEAGGAEQYF. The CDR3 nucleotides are TGTGCCATCAGTGAAGCAGGGGGCGCCGAGCAGTACTTC.

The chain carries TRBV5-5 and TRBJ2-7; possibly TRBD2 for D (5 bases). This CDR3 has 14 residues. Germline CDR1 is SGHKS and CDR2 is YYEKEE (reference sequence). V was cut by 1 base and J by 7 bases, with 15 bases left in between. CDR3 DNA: TGTGCCAGCAGCTTGTATGAGGGCCGCGGGGAGCAGTACTTC. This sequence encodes CASSLYEGRGEQYF. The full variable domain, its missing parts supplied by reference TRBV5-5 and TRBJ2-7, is DAGVTQSPTHLIKTRGQQVTLRCSPISGHKSVSWYQQVLGQGPQFIFQYYEKEERGRGNFPDRFSARQFPNYSSELNVNALLLGDSALYLCASSLYEGRGEQYFGPGTRLTVT.

In DNA form, the CDR3 reads TGTGCCACCCACAGACTAGCGGGGCCGAGCTCCTACAATGAGCAGTTCTTC. Translation gives CATHRLAGPSSYNEQFF. This rearrangement joins TRBV6-6 to TRBJ2-1, with TRBD2 identical over 11 bases. CDR3 size: 17 residues. CDR1 and CDR2 from the germline V gene are MNHNY and SVGAGI (reference sequence). V gave up 10 bases and J gave up 0 bases; unmatched junction bases: 11.

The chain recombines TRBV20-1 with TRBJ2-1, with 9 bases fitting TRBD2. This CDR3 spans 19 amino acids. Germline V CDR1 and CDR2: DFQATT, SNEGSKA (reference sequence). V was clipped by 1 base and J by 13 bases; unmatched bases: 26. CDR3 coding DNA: TGCAGTGCTAGAGGGGTGGAGACGAGACTAGCGGATATCCGAGAGACCCAGTTCTTC. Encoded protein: CSARGVETRLADIRETQFF.

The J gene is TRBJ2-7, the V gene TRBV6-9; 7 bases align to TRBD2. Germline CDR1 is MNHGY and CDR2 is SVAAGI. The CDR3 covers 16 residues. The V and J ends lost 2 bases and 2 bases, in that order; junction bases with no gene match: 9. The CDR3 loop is CASSYPPSGVTYEQYF. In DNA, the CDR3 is TGTGCCAGCAGTTATCCTCCTAGCGGCGTTACCTACGAGCAGTACTTC.

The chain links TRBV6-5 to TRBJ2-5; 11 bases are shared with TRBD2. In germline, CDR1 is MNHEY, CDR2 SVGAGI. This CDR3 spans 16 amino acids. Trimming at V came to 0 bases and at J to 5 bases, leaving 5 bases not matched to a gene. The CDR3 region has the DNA TGTGCCAGCAGTTACTCGGGTAGCGGGGGGGCTGAGACCCAGTACTTC. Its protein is CASSYSGSGGAETQYF.

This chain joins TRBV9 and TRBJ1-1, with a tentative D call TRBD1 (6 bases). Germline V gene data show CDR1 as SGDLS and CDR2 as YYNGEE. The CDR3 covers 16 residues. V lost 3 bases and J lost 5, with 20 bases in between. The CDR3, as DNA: TGTGCCAGCAGCGGACCAAGCAGGGGTTATGGGACTGAAGCTTTCTTT. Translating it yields CASSGPSRGYGTEAFF.

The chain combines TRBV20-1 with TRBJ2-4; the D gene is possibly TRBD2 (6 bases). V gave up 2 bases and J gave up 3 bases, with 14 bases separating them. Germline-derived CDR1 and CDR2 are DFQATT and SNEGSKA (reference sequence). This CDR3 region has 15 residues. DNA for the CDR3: TGCAGTGCTAGAAGCTTTCCGCGGGGCAAAAACATTCAGTACTTC. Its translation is CSARSFPRGKNIQYF.

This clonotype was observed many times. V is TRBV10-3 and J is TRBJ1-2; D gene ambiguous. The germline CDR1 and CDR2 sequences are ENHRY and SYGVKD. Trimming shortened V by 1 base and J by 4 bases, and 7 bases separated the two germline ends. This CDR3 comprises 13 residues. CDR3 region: CAISEFYSYGYTF. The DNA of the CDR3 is TGTGCCATCAGTGAGTTCTACAGCTATGGCTACACCTTC.

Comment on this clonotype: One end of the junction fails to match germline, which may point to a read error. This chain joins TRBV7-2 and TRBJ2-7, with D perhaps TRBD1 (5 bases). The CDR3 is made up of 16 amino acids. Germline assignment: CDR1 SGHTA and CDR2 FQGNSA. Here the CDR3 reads CASSTDATDTGYGQYF. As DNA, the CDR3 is TGTGCCAGCAGCACAGACGCTACGGACACCGGCTACGGGCAGTACTTC.

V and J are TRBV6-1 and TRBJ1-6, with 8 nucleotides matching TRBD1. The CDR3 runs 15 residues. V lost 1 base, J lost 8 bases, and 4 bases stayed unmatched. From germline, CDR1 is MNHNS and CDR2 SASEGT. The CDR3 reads CASSEDRGDYSPLHF. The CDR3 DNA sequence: TGTGCCAGCAGTGAAGACAGGGGGGACTATTCACCCCTCCACTTT.

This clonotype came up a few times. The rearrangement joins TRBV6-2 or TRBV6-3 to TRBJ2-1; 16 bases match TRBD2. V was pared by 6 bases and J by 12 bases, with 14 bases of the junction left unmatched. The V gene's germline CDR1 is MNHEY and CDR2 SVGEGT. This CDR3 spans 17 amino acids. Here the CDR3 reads CASRPRPGLAGGIRQFF. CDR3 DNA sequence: TGTGCCAGCAGACCAAGACCGGGACTAGCGGGAGGGATTAGGCAGTTCTTC.

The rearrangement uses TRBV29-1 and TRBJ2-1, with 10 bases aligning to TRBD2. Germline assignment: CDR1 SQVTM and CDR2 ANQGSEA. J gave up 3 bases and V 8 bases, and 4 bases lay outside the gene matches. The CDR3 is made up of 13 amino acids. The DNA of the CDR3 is TGCAGCATATGGACTAGCGGCTACAATGAGCAGTTCTTC. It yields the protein CSIWTSGYNEQFF.

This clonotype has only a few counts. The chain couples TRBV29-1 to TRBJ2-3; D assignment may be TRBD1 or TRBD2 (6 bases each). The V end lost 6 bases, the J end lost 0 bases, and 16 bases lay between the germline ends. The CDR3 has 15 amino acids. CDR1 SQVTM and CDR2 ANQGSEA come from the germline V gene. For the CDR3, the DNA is TGCAGCGTGGAAATAGGGGGGACTAGCACAGATACGCAGTATTTT. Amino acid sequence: CSVEIGGTSTDTQYF.

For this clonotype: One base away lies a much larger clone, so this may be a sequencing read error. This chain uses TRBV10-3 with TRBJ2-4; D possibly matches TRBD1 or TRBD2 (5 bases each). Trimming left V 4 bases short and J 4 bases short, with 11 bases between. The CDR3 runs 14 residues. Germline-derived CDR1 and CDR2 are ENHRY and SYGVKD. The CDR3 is CAISGTGRKNIQYF. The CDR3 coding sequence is TGTGCCATCAGTGGCACGGGACGGAAAAACATTCAGTACTTC.

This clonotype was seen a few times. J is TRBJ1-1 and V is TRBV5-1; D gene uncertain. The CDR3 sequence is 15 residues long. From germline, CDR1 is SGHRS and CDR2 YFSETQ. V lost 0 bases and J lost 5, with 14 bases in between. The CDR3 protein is CASSLAGIQSTEAFF. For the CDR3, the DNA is TGCGCCAGCAGCTTGGCCGGAATCCAGTCAACTGAAGCTTTCTTT.

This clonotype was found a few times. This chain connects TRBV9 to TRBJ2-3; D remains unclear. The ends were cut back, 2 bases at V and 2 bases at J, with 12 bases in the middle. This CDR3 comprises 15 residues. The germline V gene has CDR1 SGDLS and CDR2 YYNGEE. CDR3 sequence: CASSVGRKNTDTQYF. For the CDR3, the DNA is TGTGCCAGCAGCGTGGGCAGAAAGAACACAGATACGCAGTATTTT.